This entry lists 17 T cell receptor beta chains sequenced from one sample in a study of cytomegalovirus exposure and HLA in healthy donors. Clones were sequenced by immunoSEQ multiplex PCR, and TCRdb holds only the in-frame ones, with some missing. The repertoire includes 100,000 to 150,000 clones, over 85% of them detected once, and under 2% sits in the top ten. Sequenced: PBMCs. The source is a woman aged 18-35 years in good health and CMV-seronegative.

This rearrangement joins TRBV6-5 to TRBJ1-6; TRBD1 agrees at 7 bases. The V segment lost 2 bases and the J segment 4 bases; nucleotides outside the gene matches: 5. The germline CDR1 and CDR2 sequences are MNHEY and SVGAGI. The CDR3 runs to 16 residues. CDR3 in DNA: TGTGCCAGCAGTTACACCGGGACAGCGTATAATTCACCCCTCCACTTT. Translation: CASSYTGTAYNSPLHF.

V usage is TRBV30 and J usage is TRBJ1-1; TRBD1 matches at 9 bases. V lost 1 base and J lost 7; bases outside the gene matches: 4. There are 13 residues in the CDR3. From germline, CDR1 is GTSNPN and CDR2 SVGIG (reference sequence). The CDR3 bases are TGTGCCTGGAGTGGCGGACAGGGGCGTGAAGCTTTCTTT. It encodes CAWSGGQGREAFF.

V usage is TRBV7-9 and J usage is TRBJ2-7; TRBD2 might be the D (6 bases). The V gene lost 4 bases and the J gene lost 3 bases, with 22 bases spanning the gap. CDR3 length: 17 amino acids. Germline V lookup: CDR1 SEHNR, CDR2 FQNEAQ (reference sequence). CDR3 DNA sequence: TGTGCCAGCAGCTCGGAGGGATGGCGAGACAGAATCTACGAGCAGTACTTC. Protein product: CASSSEGWRDRIYEQYF.

This clone was seen a handful of times. The chain has TRBV7-6 and TRBJ1-2; D might be TRBD1 (5 bases). Germline V gene sequence: CDR1 SGHVS, CDR2 FNYEAQ. There are 15 residues in the CDR3. Trimming stripped 1 base from V and 0 bases from J, with 9 bases between. The CDR3 DNA sequence: TGTGCCAGCAGCTTAGGGTCAGGGTCTAACTATGGCTACACCTTC. Translation gives CASSLGSGSNYGYTF.

Judged by abundance, this clone is medium-sized. The V call is TRBV5-1, the J call TRBJ1-1; D call uncertain. CDR1 is SGHRS, CDR2 YFSETQ, per germline. V lost 5 bases and J lost 10, with 15 bases in between. CDR3 length equals 12 residues. The CDR3 reads CASSRVGEGAFF. The CDR3 DNA is TGCGCCAGCAGTAGAGTGGGCGAGGGAGCTTTCTTT.

The chain links TRBV23-1 to TRBJ1-3; D ambiguous. TRBV23-1 is filed as an ORF, its function uncertain. CDR3 length equals 16 residues. V was pared by 2 bases and J by 0 bases, with 11 bases between. The chain's CDR3 is CASSQNHNNSGNTIYF. The CDR3 DNA follows: TGCGCCAGCAGTCAAAATCATAACAACTCTGGAAACACCATATATTTT.

This chain uses TRBV5-5 with TRBJ1-1; possible D gene TRBD1, 6 bases. The CDR3 spans 14 residues. Germline assignment: CDR1 SGHKS and CDR2 YYEKEE (reference sequence). Trimming removed 5 bases from V and 11 bases from J, with 22 bases in between. CDR3 DNA: TGTGCCAGCAGTTCGCCTACAGGGCCCAAGCGGGCTTTCTTT. It yields the protein CASSSPTGPKRAFF. The full variable domain, rest sourced from reference TRBV5-5 and TRBJ1-1, is DAGVTQSPTHLIKTRGQQVTLRCSPISGHKSVSWYQQVLGQGPQFIFQYYEKEERGRGNFPDRFSARQFPNYSSELNVNALLLGDSALYLCASSSPTGPKRAFFGQGTRLTVV.

CDR3 in amino acids: CSVRENPSYNEQFF. The DNA for the CDR3 is TGCAGCGTTCGCGAGAACCCCTCCTACAATGAGCAGTTCTTC. This chain links TRBV29-1 with TRBJ2-1; D is unclear. Germline V gene sequence: CDR1 SQVTM, CDR2 ANQGSEA. Between the trimmed V and J ends, which lost 5 bases and 0 bases, there was a span of 11 bases. This CDR3 is built from 14 residues.

The genes are TRBV5-4 and TRBJ2-7; tentative D call: TRBD2 (6 bases). CDR3 length equals 16 residues. Deletions cut 4 bases from V and 7 bases from J, with 24 bases between. The germline V gene encodes CDR1 SGHNT and CDR2 YYREEE (reference sequence). CDR3 nucleotides: TGTGCCAGCAGCCATCCGACGCCGGGGGTGGCGGGTGAGCAGTACTTC. Translated: CASSHPTPGVAGEQYF.

The chain links TRBV11-2 to TRBJ2-5; 7 nucleotides line up with TRBD2. The CDR3 contains 16 residues. The trim removed 5 bases at V and 5 bases at J, leaving 14 bases unmatched. Germline-derived CDR1 and CDR2 are SGHAT and FQNNGV. This chain's CDR3 is CASSARLAGLSETQYF. The DNA for the CDR3 is TGTGCCAGCAGCGCCCGACTAGCCGGTCTTTCTGAGACCCAGTACTTC.

The CDR3 protein is CASSLEFPGSGYTF. DNA for the CDR3: TGTGCCAGCAGTTTAGAATTCCCGGGATCTGGCTACACCTTC. V usage is TRBV28 and J usage is TRBJ1-2; D ambiguous. The CDR3 loop spans 14 amino acids. V gave up 2 bases and J gave up 7 bases, with 14 bases separating them. From germline, CDR1 is MDHEN and CDR2 SYDVKM.

The rearrangement joins TRBV29-1 to TRBJ2-7, with TRBD1 as a possible D gene (5 bases). The CDR3 spans 13 residues. Trimming shortened V by 4 bases and J by 1 base, and 11 bases separated the two germline ends. Germline V gene sequence: CDR1 SQVTM, CDR2 ANQGSEA. In DNA, the CDR3 is TGCAGCGTTGCCCCCGACAGTTCCTACGAGCAGTACTTC. This translates into CSVAPDSSYEQYF.

The V gene is TRBV4-1, the J gene TRBJ1-2, with 8 bases identical to TRBD1. The CDR3 spans 15 residues. The V gene end was trimmed by 0 bases and the J gene end by 4 bases; junction bases not matched to a gene: 4. In germline, CDR1 is MGHRA, CDR2 YSYEKL. The CDR3 sequence is CASSQDGTGIYGYTF. For the CDR3, the DNA is TGCGCCAGCAGCCAAGATGGGACAGGAATCTATGGCTACACCTTC.

The chain joins TRBV21-1 to TRBJ2-7; the D segment call TRBD1 is taken from the table without a DNA check. TRBV21-1 represents a pseudogene. The CDR3 is made up of 14 amino acids. CDR3 bases: TGTGCCAGCAGCACCGTGACAGTGCCTCTCGAGCAGTACTTC. The encoded protein is CASSTVTVPLEQYF.

The V gene is TRBV29-1, the J gene TRBJ1-5; D might be TRBD1 (5 bases). This CDR3 comprises 13 residues. Per germline, CDR1 SQVTM and CDR2 ANQGSEA. The V end was cut by 4 bases, the J end by 7 bases, with 14 bases between. CDR3 coding DNA: TGCAGCGTTGGGGGTCACGGGGGGCAGCCCCAGCATTTT. Encoded protein: CSVGGHGGQPQHF. The variable domain in full, completed from reference TRBV29-1 and TRBJ1-5, reads SAVISQKPSRDICQRGTSLTIQCQVDSQVTMMFWYRQQPGQSLTLIATANQGSEATYESGFVIDKFPISRPNLTFSTLTVSNMSPEDSSIYLCSVGGHGGQPQHFGDGTRLSIL.

The chain recombines TRBV28 with TRBJ1-2; D remains ambiguous. The V end was cut by 2 bases, the J end by 4 bases, with 11 bases between. The CDR3 covers 14 residues. Germline assignment: CDR1 MDHEN and CDR2 SYDVKM. The CDR3 region is CASSLIYSSYGYTF. Written as DNA, the CDR3 is TGTGCCAGCAGTTTAATCTACAGTTCCTATGGCTACACCTTC.

The V and J genes are TRBV28 and TRBJ1-5; TRBD1 agrees at 8 bases. The germline V gene encodes CDR1 MDHEN and CDR2 SYDVKM. The V gene end was trimmed by 5 bases and the J gene end by 3 bases; junction bases not matched to a gene: 12. CDR3 size: 17 residues. In nucleotides, the CDR3 is TGTGCCAGCAGTGCCCTACCGGGACAGGTGAACAATCAGCCCCAGCATTTT. As protein: CASSALPGQVNNQPQHF.